This T cell receptor beta chain was identified in a study of shared clonotypes between healthy human individuals. Findings and limits, study-wide: Some clonotypes were shared by all four sorted-subset donors, while others were not shared. The non-shared ones had lower generation probabilities than the shared ones. Large depth notwithstanding, sorted-subset sequencing proved incomplete by rarefaction.

Turning to this clone: What it binds is unknown.

The repertoire was sequenced with immunoSEQ multiplex PCR; TCRdb's copy has only in-frame clones and lacks some. Of about 2,500,000 clones in the sample, 85% to 95% are singletons; the top ten hold roughly 0.14%. The CDR3 loop spans 15 amino acids. The germline V gene has CDR1 SEHNR and CDR2 FQNEAQ (reference sequence). After removal of 5 bases from V and 3 bases from J, the junction contained 7 bases not matched to a gene. The genes are TRBV7-9 and TRBJ2-3, with 8 nucleotides matching TRBD2. Sequencing input: naive CD4+ T cells sorted from blood. Subset specified: CD45RA+ positively selected. The receptor comes from a man between 18 and 35 years old in good health. CDR3 sequence: CASSRSGSGTDTQYF. The CDR3 bases are TGTGCCAGCAGCCGAAGCGGGAGTGGTACAGATACGCAGTATTTT.